Following are 17 T cell receptor beta chains from one sample sequenced in a study of blood T cell repertoires in COVID-19. This table comes from immunoSEQ multiplex PCR, and its TCRdb copy is limited to in-frame clones, with some not included. The sample records approximately 300,000 clones, 75% to 90% being singletons. Sequencing used PBMCs or T cells enriched from blood (not recorded which). The receptors stem from a woman in her 30s who had recovered from COVID-19.

This chain links TRBV4-2 with TRBJ2-4; 7 nucleotides line up with TRBD2. J gave up 9 bases and V 4 bases, and 6 bases lay outside the gene matches. CDR1 is LGHNA, CDR2 YNFKEQ, per germline. CDR3 length equals 13 residues. The CDR3 sequence: CASSPSGPGIQYF. The CDR3 DNA reads TGTGCCAGCAGCCCTAGCGGACCAGGCATTCAGTACTTC.

This clone has just one count. The rearrangement joins TRBV11-2 to TRBJ2-7; 7 bases are shared with TRBD1. The germline V gene has CDR1 SGHAT and CDR2 FQNNGV. This CDR3 region has 17 residues. Germline trimming cut 2 bases from V and 0 bases from J; bases unmatched to any gene: 10. CDR3 nucleotides: TGTGCCAGCAGCTTACCCCCCGACAGGGTCTCCTCCTACGAGCAGTACTTC. Translated, it gives CASSLPPDRVSSYEQYF.

The chain links TRBV5-1 to TRBJ1-4, with D hard to call. The V end was cut by 0 bases, the J end by 8 bases, with 11 bases between. The CDR3 extends over 14 amino acids. Germline lookup yields CDR1 SGHRS and CDR2 YFSETQ. The CDR3 DNA reads as TGCGCCAGCAGCTTGGGAGGGATCGGGGAAAAACTGTTTTTT. This sequence encodes CASSLGGIGEKLFF.

This chain uses TRBV27 with TRBJ2-7; perhaps TRBD2 as D (7 bases). This CDR3 has 15 residues. Germline lookup yields CDR1 MNHEY and CDR2 SMNVEV (reference sequence). Between the trimmed V and J ends, which lost 0 bases and 1 base, there was a span of 10 bases. In nucleotides, the CDR3 is TGTGCCAGCAGTTTATCAGCGGGACAATCCTACGAGCAGTACTTC. Protein sequence: CASSLSAGQSYEQYF.

The chain uses TRBV6-1 and TRBJ2-1, with TRBD1 matching over 9 bases. The CDR3 runs to 14 residues. Germline assignment: CDR1 MNHNS and CDR2 SASEGT. Germline trimming cut 2 bases from V and 12 bases from J; bases unmatched to any gene: 8. The CDR3 DNA sequence: TGTGCCAGCAGTGAATATTTGGAGGGACAGGGGCAGTTCTTC. Its protein product is CASSEYLEGQGQFF.

This chain links TRBV28 with TRBJ2-4; perhaps TRBD2 as D (5 bases). Germline CDR1 and CDR2: MDHEN and SYDVKM. The CDR3 spans 17 residues. Between the trimmed V and J ends, which lost 8 bases and 3 bases, there was a span of 23 bases. CDR3 DNA sequence: TGTGCCAGCCAGATCCCTGGGCGGGCCTGGGGCAAAAACATTCAGTACTTC. As protein: CASQIPGRAWGKNIQYF. The whole variable domain, filled in from reference TRBV28 and TRBJ2-4, reads DVKVTQSSRYLVKRTGEKVFLECVQDMDHENMFWYRQDPGLGLRLIYFSYDVKMKEKGDIPEGYSVSREKKERFSLILESASTNQTSMYLCASQIPGRAWGKNIQYFGAGTRLSVL.

The rearrangement links TRBV5-1 to TRBJ1-1; perhaps TRBD1 as D (5 bases). This CDR3 has 16 residues. CDR1 is SGHRS, CDR2 YFSETQ, per germline. Between the trimmed V and J ends, which lost 0 bases and 0 bases, there was a span of 12 bases. Written as DNA, the CDR3 is TGCGCCAGCAGCTTGGTTGCAGGGAACATGAACACTGAAGCTTTCTTT. Translated, it gives CASSLVAGNMNTEAFF.

The chain recombines TRBV5-4 with TRBJ1-2; D is possibly TRBD1 (5 bases). The V end lost 0 bases, the J end lost 4 bases, and 13 bases lay between the germline ends. The CDR3 is made up of 15 amino acids. The germline CDR1 and CDR2 sequences are SGHNT and YYREEE (reference sequence). Written as DNA, the CDR3 is TGTGCCAGCAGCTTGGCCACGGCCGGGGGCTATGGCTACACCTTC. Protein sequence: CASSLATAGGYGYTF. The full variable domain, in which reference TRBV5-4 and TRBJ1-2 provide the parts outside the CDR3, is ETGVTQSPTHLIKTRGQQVTLRCSSQSGHNTVSWYQQALGQGPQFIFQYYREEENGRGNFPPRFSGLQFPNYSSELNVNALELDDSALYLCASSLATAGGYGYTFGSGTRLTVV.

V is TRBV5-1 and J is TRBJ1-2, with a possible D match to TRBD1 (6 bases). Trimming stripped 0 bases from V and 7 bases from J, with 16 bases between. Germline V CDR1 and CDR2: SGHRS, YFSETQ. The length of the CDR3 is 15 residues. CDR3 nucleotide sequence: TGCGCCAGCAGCTTGGTAACAGGGCAGCGGGGTGGCTACACCTTC. Translated, it gives CASSLVTGQRGGYTF.

This chain joins TRBV28 and TRBJ2-3; D may be TRBD2 (6 bases). Germline V gene data show CDR1 as MDHEN and CDR2 as SYDVKM. The CDR3 loop spans 15 amino acids. The germline V and J ends were trimmed by 4 bases and 7 bases, with 18 bases remaining between them. CDR3 amino acids: CASSSGTPHIYTQYF. In nucleotides, the CDR3 is TGTGCCAGCAGTTCGGGGACTCCGCACATCTATACGCAGTATTTT.

V and J are TRBV7-2 and TRBJ1-2; 9 bases map to TRBD1. Unmatched junction bases numbered 13, after V lost 5 bases and J lost 6 bases. Germline V CDR1 and CDR2: SGHTA, FQGNSA. This CDR3 is built from 16 residues. The CDR3 coding sequence is TGTGCCAGCAGCGCCGGATTACCGGGACAGGGCGATGGCTACACCTTC. The encoded protein is CASSAGLPGQGDGYTF. Based on the CDR3 plus reference TRBV7-2 and TRBJ1-2, the full variable domain is GAGVSQSPSNKVTEKGKDVELRCDPISGHTALYWYRQSLGQGLEFLIYFQGNSAPDKSGLPSDRFSAERTGGSVSTLTIQRTQQEDSAVYLCASSAGLPGQGDGYTFGSGTRLTVV.

V and J are TRBV27 and TRBJ1-3; TRBD1 matches 8 bases. This CDR3 region has 14 residues. The V gene end was trimmed by 4 bases and the J gene end by 5 bases; junction bases not matched to a gene: 4. Germline assignment: CDR1 MNHEY and CDR2 SMNVEV (reference sequence). CDR3 protein: CASSSQGARNTIYF. The CDR3, as DNA: TGTGCCAGCAGTTCGCAGGGGGCTAGAAACACCATATATTTT.

The chain is built from TRBV20-1 and TRBJ2-5; D not resolved. Trimming took off 6 bases at V and 5 bases at J, with 10 bases between the two ends. Germline V gene sequence: CDR1 DFQATT, CDR2 SNEGSKA (reference sequence). This CDR3 region has 11 residues. The CDR3 loop is CSAQISETQYF. The CDR3, as DNA: TGCAGTGCACAGATATCGGAGACCCAGTACTTC.

This clone was found a few times. This rearrangement joins TRBV6-4 to TRBJ1-1; D remains unclear. Germline V gives CDR1 MRHNA, CDR2 SNTAGT. This CDR3 is 13 amino acids long. V gave up 4 bases and J gave up 1 base, with 7 bases separating them. CDR3 nucleotide sequence: TGTGCCAGCAGTGTGGCAGAGAACACTGAAGCTTTCTTT. Translating gives CASSVAENTEAFF.

J is TRBJ1-2 and V is TRBV6-4; 9 bases agree with TRBD1. The CDR3 contains 15 residues. Germline-derived CDR1 and CDR2 are MRHNA and SNTAGT. V shed 2 bases and J 7 bases; nucleotides not matched to a gene: 8. The CDR3 DNA reads as TGTGCCAGCAGTGACCCCGGGACAGGGTGGTCTGGCTACACCTTC. Translating gives CASSDPGTGWSGYTF.

This chain links TRBV10-2 with TRBJ1-2; 7 bases are shared with TRBD1. V lost 5 bases to trimming and J lost 0 bases; unmatched junction nucleotides: 9. The CDR3 runs 16 residues. Germline-derived CDR1 and CDR2 are WSHSY and SAAADI. CDR3 loop: CASSSRTGPSNYGYTF. The CDR3 DNA follows: TGCGCCAGCAGTTCCCGGACAGGACCCTCTAACTATGGCTACACCTTC.

J is TRBJ1-1 and V is TRBV29-1, with a weak D call TRBD1 (5 bases). V was pared by 6 bases and J by 3 bases, with 17 bases between. CDR1 SQVTM and CDR2 ANQGSEA come from the germline V gene. CDR3 length equals 14 residues. The CDR3 DNA sequence: TGCAGCGTGTCGACAGACCGGTTGGACACTGAAGCTTTCTTT. This codes for CSVSTDRLDTEAFF.